This TCR beta chain was identified during a study of blood T cell repertoires in COVID-19. About the research overall: From the United States, Italy and Spain came samples of acute and convalescent COVID-19. Nucleic acid was either cDNA or gDNA, and it came from T cells, B-cell-depleted T cells, or PBMCs.

This clone has a single count. Under the authors' procedure: Amplifying reference gene primers gave estimates of nucleated cell counts. The assay was immunoSEQ multiplex PCR, and TCRdb's table has in-frame clones only and misses some. The V and J calls and the clone size are those of that table, but D and trimming were determined from the DNA. Among about 120,000 clones, approximately 85% were seen once, and the ten largest hold 25% to 30%. The CDR3 is 15 amino acids. The germline V gene encodes CDR1 LGHDT and CDR2 YNNKEL (reference sequence). V shed 5 bases and J shed 0 bases, with 11 bases lying between them.

This chain links TRBV3-1 (or the pseudogene TRBV3-2) with TRBJ1-3; D remains ambiguous. The origin of this receptor is a woman older than 75 with acute or convalescent COVID-19. The sequenced sample consisted of peripheral blood. The CDR3 DNA reads TGTGCCAGCAGCGCGGCGGCAGTCTCTGGAAACACCATATATTTT. Protein sequence: CASSAAAVSGNTIYF.